The rows below give T cell receptor beta chains drawn from one sample of a study of shared clonotypes between healthy human individuals. TCRdb keeps only in-frame clones here, not all; method: immunoSEQ multiplex PCR. This sample yields under 650,000 clones, of which 90% to 96% are seen a single time; under 0.06% belongs to the top ten. Sample: naive CD4+ T cells sorted from blood. Source of these receptors: a woman aged 25 to 39 in good health. The CDR3 runs from the conserved cysteine through the conserved F or W. A D gene is named only where the DNA matches it firmly.

d_call	v_call	j_call	cdr3_aa	cdr3_nt
.	TRBV28	TRBJ1-1	CATRLGSTEAFF	TGTGCCACCCGACTTGGGAGCACTGAAGCTTTCTTT
.	TRBV6-5	TRBJ2-7	CASSYPPEQYF	TGTGCCAGCAGTTACCCCCCCGAGCAGTACTTC
.	TRBV4-1	TRBJ2-3	CASSQVGFSTDTQYF	TGCGCCAGCAGCCAAGTCGGGTTCAGCACAGATACGCAGTATTTT
TRBD2	TRBV10-2	TRBJ2-3	CASAGLAGLGDTQYF	TGCGCCAGCGCGGGACTAGCGGGACTGGGAGATACGCAGTATTTT
.	TRBV28	TRBJ2-7	CASSFASEGSYEQYF	TGTGCCAGCAGTTTCGCTAGCGAGGGCTCCTACGAGCAGTACTTC
.	TRBV6-1	TRBJ2-5	CASSPRETQYF	TGTGCCAGCAGCCCGAGGGAGACCCAGTACTTC
TRBD2	TRBV7-8	TRBJ2-7	CASSNVPASGGHEQYF	TGTGCCAGCAGCAACGTACCGGCTAGCGGGGGCCACGAGCAGTACTTC
.	TRBV10-3	TRBJ1-5	CAISGQGGMGQPQHF	TGTGCCATCAGTGGCCAGGGAGGTATGGGTCAGCCCCAGCATTTT
TRBD1	TRBV5-1	TRBJ2-6	CASSLRTGVGANVLTF	TGCGCCAGCAGCCTAAGGACAGGGGTCGGGGCCAACGTCCTGACTTTC
.	TRBV15	TRBJ2-5	CATSRDWGPQETQYF	TGTGCCACCAGCAGAGATTGGGGGCCCCAAGAGACCCAGTACTTC
.	TRBV10-3	TRBJ1-5	CAISESTGIQPQHF	TGTGCCATCAGTGAGTCGACCGGGATTCAGCCCCAGCATTTT
.	TRBV28	TRBJ1-4	CASSPPYAASTNEKLFF	TGTGCCAGCAGTCCCCCGTACGCGGCTTCAACTAATGAAAAACTGTTTTTT
.	TRBV6-5	TRBJ2-7	CASRAPMGYEQYF	TGTGCCAGCAGGGCCCCGATGGGCTACGAGCAGTACTTC
TRBD1	TRBV6-1	TRBJ2-7	CASVPGTGFYEQYF	TGTGCCAGCGTTCCCGGGACAGGGTTTTACGAGCAGTACTTC
TRBD1	TRBV28	TRBJ1-2	CASSIPGQDLNYGYTF	TGTGCCAGCAGTATCCCGGGACAGGATCTTAACTATGGCTACACCTTC
TRBD1	TRBV2	TRBJ1-5	CASMGQGGSQPQHF	TGTGCCAGCATGGGCCAGGGGGGGAGTCAGCCCCAGCATTTT
.	TRBV5-4	TRBJ2-1	CASSLAISSYNEQFF	TGTGCCAGCAGCTTGGCCATTAGCTCCTACAATGAGCAGTTCTTC
TRBD1	TRBV5-1	TRBJ2-1	CASRPGTGSYNEQFF	TGCGCCAGCAGGCCCGGGACAGGGTCCTACAATGAGCAGTTCTTC
.	TRBV28	TRBJ2-5	CASMLRAQETQYF	TGTGCCAGCATGCTCCGGGCGCAAGAGACCCAGTACTTC
.	TRBV18	TRBJ1-4	CASSTGPNEKLFF	TGTGCCAGCTCGACAGGACCGAATGAAAAACTGTTTTTT
TRBD1	TRBV18	TRBJ2-7	CASSPPYGTGAYEQYF	TGTGCCAGCTCACCACCCTACGGGACAGGGGCCTACGAGCAGTACTTC
.	TRBV28	TRBJ2-7	CASSPRRSYEQYF	TGTGCCAGCAGTCCCAGACGGTCCTACGAGCAGTACTTC
.	TRBV28	TRBJ1-1	CASSLPGTTEAFF	TGTGCCAGCAGTTTGCCGGGTACCACTGAAGCTTTCTTT
.	TRBV29-1	TRBJ1-5	CSVAVGGPDQPQHF	TGCAGCGTTGCGGTCGGGGGGCCCGATCAGCCCCAGCATTTT
TRBD1	TRBV5-4	TRBJ1-1	CASSLGGQGVDTEAFF	TGTGCCAGCAGCTTGGGGGGACAGGGGGTGGACACTGAAGCTTTCTTT
.	TRBV4-1	TRBJ1-6	CASSQDEQGYNSPLHF	TGCGCCAGCAGCCAAGATGAGCAGGGGTATAATTCACCCCTCCACTTT
TRBD2	TRBV4-1	TRBJ2-7	CASSQREAAYEQYF	TGCGCCAGCAGCCAGCGGGAGGCGGCCTACGAGCAGTACTTC
TRBD2	TRBV7-9	TRBJ2-2	CASSLKREEYTGELFF	TGTGCCAGCAGCTTAAAGCGGGAGGAGTACACCGGGGAGCTGTTTTTT
TRBD2	TRBV5-1	TRBJ2-1	CASSLVLAGVNEQFF	TGCGCCAGCAGCTTGGTGCTAGCGGGAGTCAATGAGCAGTTCTTC
.	TRBV7-8	TRBJ1-2	CASSAPGLNYGYTF	TGTGCCAGCAGCGCGCCGGGGCTTAACTATGGCTACACCTTC
.	TRBV5-1	TRBJ1-1	CASSSAGTEAFF	TGCGCCAGCAGCTCGGCCGGCACTGAAGCTTTCTTT
.	TRBV7-9	TRBJ2-7	CASSSGIDEQYF	TGTGCCAGCAGCTCGGGTATCGACGAGCAGTACTTC